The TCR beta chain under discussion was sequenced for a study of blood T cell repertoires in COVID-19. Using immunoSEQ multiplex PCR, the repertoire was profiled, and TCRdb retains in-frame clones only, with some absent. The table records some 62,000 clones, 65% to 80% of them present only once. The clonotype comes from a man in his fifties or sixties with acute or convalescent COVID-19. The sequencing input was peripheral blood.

DNA of the CDR3: TGTGCCAGCAGCACGCGACAGGGGTGGGGTGAAAAACTGTTTTTT. Translation: CASSTRQGWGEKLFF. The chain has TRBV13 and TRBJ1-4; 8 positions agree with TRBD1. Germline-derived CDR1 and CDR2 are PRHDT and FYEKMQ (reference sequence). V lost 5 bases to trimming and J lost 7 bases; unmatched junction nucleotides: 9. The CDR3 spans 15 residues.